The present entry profiles one T cell receptor (beta chain) with its context. The antigen remains undetermined. The data belong to a study of memory CD4+ T cells and cytomegalovirus serostatus. For the study at large: Of the healthy Belgian adults, 9 or 10 were CMV seropositive and approximately 25 seronegative. Study-level points and caveats: Suggested: most of the CMV-linked TCR signature lies in CD4+ memory cells. CD4+ memory repertoires contained 67 of 164 reported CMV TCRbeta sequences.

Produced via immunoSEQ multiplex PCR; TCRdb's table is partial and in-frame only. Of some 50,000 clones in the sample, around four fifths are singletons; the top ten hold about 1.1%. This CDR3 spans 16 amino acids. Losses at the gene ends were 4 bases for V and 0 bases for J; bases not matched to a gene: 7. CDR1 and CDR2 from the germline V gene are SQVTM and ANQGSEA. Single viable CD3+CD4+CD8-CD45RO+ cells were sorted as the memory CD4+ T cells. Positive selection with CD4 microbeads enriched total CD4+ T cells. Sequenced: memory CD4+ T cells from blood. The chain employs TRBV29-1 and TRBJ2-1; 9 positions match TRBD2. The clonotype comes from an adult in good health and CMV-seropositive. CDR3 residues: CSVVVSGGSSYNEQFF. In nucleotides, the CDR3 is TGCAGCGTTGTGGTTAGCGGGGGATCCTCCTACAATGAGCAGTTCTTC.